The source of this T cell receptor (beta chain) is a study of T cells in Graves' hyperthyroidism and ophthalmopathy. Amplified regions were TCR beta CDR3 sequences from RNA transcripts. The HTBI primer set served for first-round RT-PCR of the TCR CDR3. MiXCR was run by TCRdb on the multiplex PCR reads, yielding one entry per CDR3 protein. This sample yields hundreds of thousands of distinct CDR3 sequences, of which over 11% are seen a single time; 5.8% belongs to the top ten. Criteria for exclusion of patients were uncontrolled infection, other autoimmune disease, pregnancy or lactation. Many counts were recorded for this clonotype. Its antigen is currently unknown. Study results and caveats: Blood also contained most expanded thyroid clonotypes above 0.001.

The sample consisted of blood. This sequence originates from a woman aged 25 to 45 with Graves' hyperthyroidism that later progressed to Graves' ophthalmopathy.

Written as DNA, the CDR3 is TGTGCCAGAAGCGGTCCCATAGGGTCGAACACCGGGGAGCTGTTTTTT. Residues: CARSGPIGSNTGELFF. This chain joins TRBV7-9 and TRBJ2-2; D possibly corresponds to TRBD2 (5 bases). The V gene lost 9 bases and the J gene lost 0 bases, with 17 bases spanning the gap. Germline CDR1 and CDR2: SEHNR and FQNEAQ (reference sequence). This CDR3 has 16 residues.